A selection of T cell receptor beta chains follows, all from one sample in a study of chemoradiotherapy in HPV16-positive cancers. TCRdb's copy holds only in-frame clones and misses some; the assay was immunoSEQ multiplex PCR. The sample has about 14,000 clones; roughly 79% are singletons. The sample was gathered from a patient who underwent chemoradiotherapy. All receptors derive from a human donor with HPV-associated anogenital cancer. Both conserved end residues are part of each CDR3. The D gene is left open where the match is weak. Clone size is not always given. Where it is, it says once, few, many or a class for expanded clones.

v_call	clone_size	j_call	d_call	cdr3_nt	cdr3_aa
TRBV7-3	.	TRBJ2-6	TRBD2	TGTGCCAGCAGCCGGGAGGGTGGATGGCAAAGCTCTGGGGCCAACGTCCTGACTTTC	CASSREGGWQSSGANVLTF
TRBV7-9	.	TRBJ2-1	TRBD2	TGTGCCAGCAGCAACACTAGCGGGAGAAGAGATGAGCAGTTCTTC	CASSNTSGRRDEQFF
TRBV6-1	.	TRBJ2-7	TRBD1	TGTGCCAGCAGGCCGGGACAGGGGGCCTACGAGCAGTACTTC	CASRPGQGAYEQYF
TRBV7-3	.	TRBJ1-1	.	TGTGCCAGCAGCTTATACCGGGGAGGTCCTACGAACACTGAAGCTTTCTTT	CASSLYRGGPTNTEAFF
TRBV19	.	TRBJ2-7	TRBD2	TGTGCCAGTAGTCCCCGGCCTAGCGGGAGCCACGAGCAGTACTTC	CASSPRPSGSHEQYF
TRBV6-1	.	TRBJ2-1	.	TGTGCCAGCAGTCCTAGTGGGGAATACAATGAGCAGTTCTTC	CASSPSGEYNEQFF
TRBV7-2	.	TRBJ2-7	TRBD1	TGTGCCAGCAGCTTCAGGTATTCAACAGGGGGTACCCACGAGCAGTACTTC	CASSFRYSTGGTHEQYF
TRBV7-2	.	TRBJ1-1	TRBD1	TGTGCCAGCAGCAAACAGGGGGCAGACACTGAAGCTTTCTTT	CASSKQGADTEAFF
TRBV25-1	few	TRBJ2-2	TRBD1	TGTGCCAGCGGGGACAGCAACACCGGGGAGCTGTTTTTT	CASGDSNTGELFF
TRBV13	.	TRBJ2-5	.	TGTGCCAGCAGCCACGAAGGAGAAGAGACCCAGTACTTC	CASSHEGEETQYF
TRBV9	.	TRBJ1-2	.	TGTGCCAGCAGCGTAGCACGGGACATTGAGTATGGCTACACCTTC	CASSVARDIEYGYTF
TRBV28	once	TRBJ1-1	.	TGTGCCAGCAGTTTACCCAGGAAGAACACTGAAGCTTTCTTT	CASSLPRKNTEAFF
TRBV29-1	.	TRBJ2-1	.	TGCAGCGTTCGGGGTGGCAATGAGCAGTTCTTC	CSVRGGNEQFF
TRBV7-9	.	TRBJ1-1	.	TGTGCCAGCAGCTTAGGGTTCATGAACACTGAAGCTTTCTTT	CASSLGFMNTEAFF
TRBV7-9	.	TRBJ1-2	.	TGTGCCAGCAGGACAGGACAAGTGGGCTACACCTTC	CASRTGQVGYTF
TRBV2	.	TRBJ2-2	TRBD2	TGTGCCAGCAGTGAAGATCCCGGGCGTAGCGGGAGCCCCGGGGAGCTGTTTTTT	CASSEDPGRSGSPGELFF
TRBV7-3	.	TRBJ2-5	.	TGTGCCAGCAGCCTGGACTCCCTGGCGGGACGGGCCCAGTACTTC	CASSLDSLAGRAQYF
TRBV7-8	.	TRBJ1-1	TRBD1	TGTGCCAGCAGCCCTTGGCGGATCGGACAGGGGGCCCATAAGGGCACTGAAGCTTTCTTT	CASSPWRIGQGAHKGTEAFF
TRBV2	.	TRBJ1-5	TRBD1	TGTGCCAGCAGCGAATTAGGACAGGTTCCCATTTATAGCAATCAGCCCCAGCATTTT	CASSELGQVPIYSNQPQHF
TRBV5-4	.	TRBJ1-4	TRBD1	TGTGCCAGCAGCTTGGGACAGGGGATGGATGAAAAACTGTTTTTT	CASSLGQGMDEKLFF
TRBV5-1	.	TRBJ2-1	.	TGCGCCAGCAGCGTGTCCCGGGACCCCTACCAAGGTGAGCAGTTCTTC	CASSVSRDPYQGEQFF
TRBV7-9	.	TRBJ1-1	.	TGTGCTGGGGTCAAGGCAGGCGACACTGAAGCTTTCTTT	CAGVKAGDTEAFF
TRBV30	.	TRBJ1-2	.	TGTGCCTGGACCGGGACCGCCAGCAACTTCGACTATGGCTACACCTTC	CAWTGTASNFDYGYTF
TRBV28	few	TRBJ1-6	.	TGTGCCAGCAGTTCGGGTAGATATAATTCACCCCTCCACTTT	CASSSGRYNSPLHF
TRBV15	.	TRBJ1-4	.	TGTGCCACCAGCAGAGATACAACTAATGAAAAACTGTTTTTT	CATSRDTTNEKLFF
TRBV7-3	.	TRBJ2-2	.	TGTGCCAGCAGCCCCGGGACGGTGAACACCGGGGAGCTGTTTTTT	CASSPGTVNTGELFF
TRBV6-1	.	TRBJ2-3	.	TGTGCCAGCAGTCCTTTAGGTGTGGGCACAGATACGCAGTATTTT	CASSPLGVGTDTQYF
TRBV27	.	TRBJ1-5	.	TGTGCCAGCAGTTTACGGGTGGGGAAGGGGGATAAACAGCATTTT	CASSLRVGKGDKQHF
TRBV2	.	TRBJ1-5	.	TGTGCCAGCAGTGATATAGGCCGCAATCAGCCCCAGCATTTT	CASSDIGRNQPQHF
TRBV19	.	TRBJ2-2	.	TGTGCCAGTAGAGCCGGGACTCCGATCCCCGGGGAGCTGTTTTTT	CASRAGTPIPGELFF
TRBV10-1	.	TRBJ2-1	.	TGCGCCAGCAGTGCGACTAGTTGGAGCGAGCAGTTCTTC	CASSATSWSEQFF
TRBV6-6	few	TRBJ1-2	.	TGTGCCAGCAGCTCCCAAGGCGGCTACACCTTC	CASSSQGGYTF
TRBV11-3	.	TRBJ1-1	TRBD1	TGTGCCAGCAGCTTAGCCGACACAGGGGTGGCTTTCTTT	CASSLADTGVAFF
TRBV5-4	.	TRBJ1-1	.	TGTGCCAGCAGCCCAAGTCCAGGGAACACTGAAGCTTTCTTT	CASSPSPGNTEAFF
TRBV27	.	TRBJ1-2	.	TGTGCCAGCAGTTTGCAGGGACCTAACTATGGCTACACCTTC	CASSLQGPNYGYTF
TRBV10-3	.	TRBJ1-1	.	TGTGCCATCGGTTACCAAGGGTCTCACACTGAAGCTTTCTTT	CAIGYQGSHTEAFF
TRBV11-3	.	TRBJ2-2	.	TGTGCCAGCAGCTTAAACTCTAAGGCCGGGGAGCTGTTTTTT	CASSLNSKAGELFF
TRBV5-1	.	TRBJ2-1	.	TGCGCCAGCAGCGGTTACTTGGGGGGAAGCAATGAGCAGTTCTTC	CASSGYLGGSNEQFF
TRBV9	.	TRBJ1-3	.	TGTGCCAGCAGCGTCAACCAGGGCTTACGCTCTGGAAACACCATATATTTT	CASSVNQGLRSGNTIYF
TRBV6-5	.	TRBJ1-4	.	TGTGCCAGCAGTTACTTCGATCTAGAGGTTGAAAAACTGTTTTTT	CASSYFDLEVEKLFF
TRBV19	few	TRBJ2-7	.	TGTGCCAGTAGTATTGGGTCCTACGAGCAGTACTTC	CASSIGSYEQYF
TRBV13	.	TRBJ2-5	.	TGTGCCAGCAGCTCGAGACTCCCACCCTGGGAGCAGTACTTC	CASSSRLPPWEQYF
TRBV5-6	.	TRBJ2-7	TRBD2	TGTGCCAGCAGTCCCACCGAAGCGGGAGGGGTATACGAGCAGTACTTC	CASSPTEAGGVYEQYF
TRBV18	few	TRBJ2-2	TRBD2	TGTGCCAGCTCGGACTCGGGACTAGCGGGATCCTCTGGGGAGCTGTTTTTT	CASSDSGLAGSSGELFF
TRBV6-4	.	TRBJ2-1	.	TGTGCCAGCAGTGAACGAAGCGGGTCTGGGGATGAGCAGTTCTTC	CASSERSGSGDEQFF
TRBV6-6	.	TRBJ1-2	.	TGTGCCAGCAGTCAGCTATCGACACTAACGACGTATGGCTACACCTTC	CASSQLSTLTTYGYTF
TRBV7-8	few	TRBJ1-2	.	TGTGCCAGCAGCTTAAGGGTCGCCGGCCATGGCTACACCTTC	CASSLRVAGHGYTF
TRBV27	.	TRBJ1-2	.	TGTGCCAGCAGTTTGGCATATGGTAACTATGGCTACACCTTC	CASSLAYGNYGYTF
TRBV7-3	few	TRBJ2-1	.	TGTGCCAGCAGCTTAGGGACTGGACCGTACAATGAGCAGTTCTTC	CASSLGTGPYNEQFF
TRBV9	.	TRBJ2-7	.	TGTGCCAGCAGCGTGGACATCCGATTC	CASSVDIRF
TRBV19	.	TRBJ2-2	.	TGTGCCAGTATGATTGCGGCCGCGGGTTTGACTGGCGGGGAGCTGTTTTTT	CASMIAAAGLTGGELFF
TRBV6-6	.	TRBJ1-5	.	TGTGCCAGCACCCTACTCGGACGGCAAGGGCAGCCCCAGCATTTT	CASTLLGRQGQPQHF
TRBV2	.	TRBJ2-7	TRBD1	TGTGCCAGCAGAGAAGGGACAGCCAATTCCTACGAGCAGTACTTC	CASREGTANSYEQYF
TRBV19	few	TRBJ2-1	TRBD2	TGTGCCAGTAGTCCGCAGGGTAGCGGGAGGTACAATGAGCAGTTCTTC	CASSPQGSGRYNEQFF
TRBV4-1	.	TRBJ2-7	TRBD2	TGCGCCAGCAGCCAAGATCAGGCGGGAGGATACGAGCAGTACTTC	CASSQDQAGGYEQYF
TRBV5-4	.	TRBJ2-2	.	TGTGCCAGCAGCTTTACTGCCGGGGAGCTGTTTTTT	CASSFTAGELFF
TRBV5-4	.	TRBJ1-6	.	TGTGCCAGCAGCACAATATTAGGACCGCCTGATTTGGCACCCCTCCACTTT	CASSTILGPPDLAPLHF